This entry lists 24 T cell receptor beta chains sequenced from one sample in a study of cytomegalovirus exposure and HLA in healthy donors. Both 60 Vbeta primers and 13 Jbeta primers went into the PCR. TCRdb keeps only in-frame clones here, not all; method: immunoSEQ multiplex PCR. The sample contains approximately 180,000 clones, 84% of which appear only once. What was sequenced was PBMCs. The receptors originated from a girl between 5 and 17 years old in good health and CMV-seropositive.

This rearrangement joins TRBV27 to TRBJ1-5; TRBD1 agrees at 9 bases. CDR3 size: 15 residues. Germline loops: CDR1 MNHEY, CDR2 SMNVEV (reference sequence). J lost 5 bases, V lost 5 bases, and 7 bases had no gene match. CDR3 bases: TGTGCCAGCAGTCCAGGACAGGGGTGGGATCAGCCCCAGCATTTT. This translates into CASSPGQGWDQPQHF.

This CDR3 reads CASSTWDRRYEQYF. DNA for the CDR3: TGTGCCAGCAGCACATGGGACAGGAGGTACGAGCAGTACTTC. The V call is TRBV6-6, the J call TRBJ2-7; 8 positions agree with TRBD1. J gave up 4 bases and V 6 bases, and 8 bases lay outside the gene matches. CDR3 size: 14 residues. From germline, CDR1 is MNHNY and CDR2 SVGAGI (reference sequence).

This clone was observed once. The rearrangement links TRBV19 to TRBJ2-3; no reliable D call. CDR1 LNHDA and CDR2 SQIVND come from the germline V gene (reference sequence). Trimming shortened V by 5 bases and J by 4 bases, and 7 bases separated the two germline ends. The CDR3 sequence is 12 residues long. The CDR3 reads CASSLSPDTQYF. CDR3 coding DNA: TGTGCCAGTAGTCTCTCCCCAGATACGCAGTATTTT.

The rearrangement uses TRBV6-6 and TRBJ1-5; 10 bases line up with TRBD1. The trim removed 2 bases at V and 3 bases at J, leaving 4 bases unmatched. The germline gives CDR1 MNHNY, CDR2 SVGAGI (reference sequence). The CDR3 runs to 16 residues. The CDR3, as DNA: TGTGCCAGCAGTTACCGGACAGGGGGACCCAATCAGCCCCAGCATTTT. Residues: CASSYRTGGPNQPQHF.

This clone was observed a few times. The chain couples TRBV11-2 to TRBJ2-5; a possible D gene is TRBD2 (6 bases). Germline assignment: CDR1 SGHAT and CDR2 FQNNGV. The CDR3 extends over 15 amino acids. V shed 4 bases and J shed 6 bases, with 18 bases lying between them. The DNA of the CDR3 is TGTGCCAGCAGCTATGGGGAGGAGGGCGGGAAGACCCAGTACTTC. It specifies CASSYGEEGGKTQYF.

In this sample, this clone turned up once. The V and J genes are TRBV11-3 and TRBJ1-1; TRBD1 might be the D (5 bases). With 5 bases removed from V and 0 bases from J, the gap between germline ends came to 10 bases. This CDR3 has 14 residues. The germline V gene has CDR1 SGHNT and CDR2 YENEEA. CDR3 protein: CASSPGGMNTEAFF. In DNA, the CDR3 is TGTGCCAGCAGCCCCGGGGGGATGAACACTGAAGCTTTCTTT.

With respect to this clone: One end of the junction does not line up with germline, which may come from a read error. The rearrangement uses TRBV9 and TRBJ1-2; D call uncertain. The CDR3 length is 11 residues. The germline V gene has CDR1 SGDLS and CDR2 YYNGEE. CDR3 nucleotides: TGTGCCAGCAGCGGAGGAGGTGAAATTATCTTC. It yields the protein CASSGGGEIIF.

The J gene is TRBJ1-2, the V gene TRBV29-1, with D uncertain. Germline V gives CDR1 SQVTM, CDR2 ANQGSEA. Trimming shortened V by 4 bases and J by 2 bases, and 11 bases separated the two germline ends. The CDR3 runs to 13 residues. The CDR3 sequence is CSVVTDKNYGYTF. The CDR3 nucleotides read TGCAGCGTTGTAACCGACAAGAACTATGGCTACACCTTC.

This chain links TRBV5-6 with TRBJ1-1; TRBD1 is a possible D gene (6 bases). V was cut by 5 bases and J by 1 base, with 12 bases left in between. The CDR3 extends over 14 amino acids. From germline, CDR1 is SGHDT and CDR2 YYEEEE. CDR3 protein: CASRPGTQNTEAFF. As DNA, the CDR3 is TGTGCCAGCAGGCCCGGGACACAGAACACTGAAGCTTTCTTT.

A remark on this clone: The identical CDR3 is also encoded by other nucleotide sequences in the sample. The V and J genes are TRBV5-1 and TRBJ1-1; D perhaps matches TRBD1 (5 bases). Germline assignment: CDR1 SGHRS and CDR2 YFSETQ. The CDR3 runs to 14 residues. Trimming took off 0 bases at V and 1 base at J, with 7 bases between the two ends. CDR3 DNA: TGCGCCAGCAGCTTGGTGGGGGGGAACACTGAAGCTTTCTTT. Translated: CASSLVGGNTEAFF.

This chain uses TRBV11-3 with TRBJ1-2; 11 bases fit TRBD1. The CDR3 is 19 amino acids. In germline, CDR1 is SGHNT, CDR2 YENEEA. V was pared by 4 bases and J by 4 bases, with 17 bases of the junction left unmatched. The CDR3 sequence is CASSSWTGGDGDRGYGYTF. In DNA, the CDR3 is TGTGCCAGCAGCTCTTGGACAGGGGGCGATGGGGATCGGGGCTATGGCTACACCTTC. Looking up the rest from reference TRBV11-3 and TRBJ1-2 gives the full variable domain: EAGVVQSPRYKIIEKKQPVAFWCNPISGHNTLYWYLQNLGQGPELLIRYENEEAVDDSQLPKDRFSAERLKGVDSTLKIQPAELGDSAVYLCASSSWTGGDGDRGYGYTFGSGTRLTVV.

The gene calls are TRBV28 and TRBJ2-7, with D possibly being TRBD2 (6 bases). CDR3 length: 16 residues. V was pared by 4 bases and J by 7 bases, with 23 bases between. The germline gives CDR1 MDHEN, CDR2 SYDVKM. The CDR3 nucleotides read TGTGCCAGCAGTTCGCCCGGGAGCCCGGAAAAAGTAGAGCAGTACTTC. Amino acids: CASSSPGSPEKVEQYF.

The chain couples TRBV11-2 to TRBJ2-5, with D possibly being TRBD2 (5 bases). CDR1 is SGHAT and CDR2 is FQNNGV in the germline V gene. V lost 5 bases to trimming and J lost 5 bases, with 12 bases between them. The CDR3 contains 13 residues. In DNA form, the CDR3 reads TGTGCCAGCAGCATCAGAGGGCGGGAGACCCAGTACTTC. It is translated as CASSIRGRETQYF.

The V call is TRBV7-9, the J call TRBJ1-1; 7 bases fit TRBD1. Germline CDR1 reads SEHNR; CDR2 reads FQNEAQ (reference sequence). The CDR3 runs to 15 residues. V trimming: 1 base; J trimming: 0 bases; junction bases outside the gene matches: 2. CDR3 sequence (DNA): TGTGCCAGCAGCTTAGGGACAGGAGTGAACACTGAAGCTTTCTTT. Protein product: CASSLGTGVNTEAFF.

The chain employs TRBV9 and TRBJ1-2; the D is unclear. Deletions cut 5 bases from V and 4 bases from J, with 12 bases between. This CDR3 has 13 amino acids. Germline V CDR1 and CDR2: SGDLS, YYNGEE. CDR3 nucleotide sequence: TGTGCCAGCAGTGGACTATGGTCCTATGGCTACACCTTC. As protein: CASSGLWSYGYTF.

The V gene is TRBV5-5, the J gene TRBJ1-2, with a possible D match to TRBD1 (6 bases). Per germline, CDR1 SGHKS and CDR2 YYEKEE (reference sequence). The CDR3 contains 15 residues. V was pared by 1 base and J by 2 bases, with 12 bases between. The chain's CDR3 is CASSLYKGENYGYTF. The DNA of the CDR3 is TGTGCCAGCAGCTTGTATAAGGGGGAGAACTATGGCTACACCTTC.

The chain carries TRBV27 and TRBJ2-5, with D possibly matching TRBD2 (6 bases). Trimming left V 4 bases short and J 1 base short, with 13 bases between. CDR3 length equals 15 residues. Looked up from germline, CDR1 is MNHEY and CDR2 is SMNVEV (reference sequence). The DNA of the CDR3 is TGTGCCAGCAGTTATTACGGAGGGGTCCAAGAGACCCAGTACTTC. This gives the protein CASSYYGGVQETQYF.

The V and J genes are TRBV19 and TRBJ1-5, with D maybe TRBD1 (5 bases). Germline V CDR1 and CDR2: LNHDA, SQIVND (reference sequence). V was pared by 5 bases and J by 1 base, with 12 bases between. The length of the CDR3 is 15 residues. The CDR3 protein is CASSPARGSNQPQHF. The CDR3 DNA reads TGTGCCAGTAGTCCCGCAAGGGGAAGCAATCAGCCCCAGCATTTT.

Only one count was recorded for this clone. The chain joins TRBV7-2 to TRBJ1-2; 10 nucleotides agree with TRBD1. The germline CDR1 and CDR2 sequences are SGHTA and FQGNSA. CDR3 length equals 15 residues. With 1 base clipped from V and 6 bases from J, the junction kept 5 bases outside the gene matches. The CDR3 DNA is TGTGCCAGCAGCTTAGGTTTCGGGACAGGGGATGGCTACACCTTC. It yields the protein CASSLGFGTGDGYTF.

The chain employs TRBV5-1 and TRBJ1-2, with 7 bases lining up with TRBD1. J was trimmed by 3 bases and V by 4 bases; bases with no gene match: 6. CDR3 length: 14 residues. Germline loops: CDR1 SGHRS, CDR2 YFSETQ. DNA of the CDR3: TGCGCCAGCAGCATACGACAGGGAGACTATGGCTACACCTTC. As protein: CASSIRQGDYGYTF.

This clone was counted between two and nine times. CDR3 sequence reads: CASSPERTVGGGTEAFF. CDR3 in DNA: TGTGCCAGCAGCCCCGAAAGGACGGTGGGAGGTGGCACTGAAGCTTTCTTT. The rearrangement joins TRBV11-2 to TRBJ1-1; D gene ambiguous. Germline lookup yields CDR1 SGHAT and CDR2 FQNNGV. This CDR3 contains 17 residues. V was clipped by 5 bases and J by 4 bases, with 23 bases between them.

The chain has TRBV1 and TRBJ2-3; TRBD1, as called in the table, went unchecked against the DNA. TRBV1 is a recognized pseudogene. CDR3 length: 17 amino acids. The CDR3 sequence is CTSSRPYRGGSTDTQYF. Here the CDR3 DNA reads TGCACCAGCAGCCGGCCCTACAGGGGAGGTAGCACAGATACGCAGTATTTT.

This rearrangement joins TRBV19 to TRBJ2-7, with TRBD1 matching 7 bases. The germline CDR1 and CDR2 sequences are LNHDA and SQIVND (reference sequence). J gave up 0 bases and V 1 base, and 3 bases lay outside the gene matches. CDR3 length: 15 amino acids. For the CDR3, the DNA is TGTGCCAGTAGTATAGGGGGACAGCTCTCCTACGAGCAGTACTTC. Encoded protein: CASSIGGQLSYEQYF.

This rearrangement joins TRBV19 to TRBJ2-2; 7 bases are shared with TRBD2. Unmatched junction bases numbered 0, after V lost 7 bases and J lost 4 bases. Per germline, CDR1 LNHDA and CDR2 SQIVND (reference sequence). This CDR3 region has 12 residues. The CDR3 nucleotides are TGTGCCAGTAAGCGGGGCACCGGGGAGCTGTTTTTT. Translating gives CASKRGTGELFF.